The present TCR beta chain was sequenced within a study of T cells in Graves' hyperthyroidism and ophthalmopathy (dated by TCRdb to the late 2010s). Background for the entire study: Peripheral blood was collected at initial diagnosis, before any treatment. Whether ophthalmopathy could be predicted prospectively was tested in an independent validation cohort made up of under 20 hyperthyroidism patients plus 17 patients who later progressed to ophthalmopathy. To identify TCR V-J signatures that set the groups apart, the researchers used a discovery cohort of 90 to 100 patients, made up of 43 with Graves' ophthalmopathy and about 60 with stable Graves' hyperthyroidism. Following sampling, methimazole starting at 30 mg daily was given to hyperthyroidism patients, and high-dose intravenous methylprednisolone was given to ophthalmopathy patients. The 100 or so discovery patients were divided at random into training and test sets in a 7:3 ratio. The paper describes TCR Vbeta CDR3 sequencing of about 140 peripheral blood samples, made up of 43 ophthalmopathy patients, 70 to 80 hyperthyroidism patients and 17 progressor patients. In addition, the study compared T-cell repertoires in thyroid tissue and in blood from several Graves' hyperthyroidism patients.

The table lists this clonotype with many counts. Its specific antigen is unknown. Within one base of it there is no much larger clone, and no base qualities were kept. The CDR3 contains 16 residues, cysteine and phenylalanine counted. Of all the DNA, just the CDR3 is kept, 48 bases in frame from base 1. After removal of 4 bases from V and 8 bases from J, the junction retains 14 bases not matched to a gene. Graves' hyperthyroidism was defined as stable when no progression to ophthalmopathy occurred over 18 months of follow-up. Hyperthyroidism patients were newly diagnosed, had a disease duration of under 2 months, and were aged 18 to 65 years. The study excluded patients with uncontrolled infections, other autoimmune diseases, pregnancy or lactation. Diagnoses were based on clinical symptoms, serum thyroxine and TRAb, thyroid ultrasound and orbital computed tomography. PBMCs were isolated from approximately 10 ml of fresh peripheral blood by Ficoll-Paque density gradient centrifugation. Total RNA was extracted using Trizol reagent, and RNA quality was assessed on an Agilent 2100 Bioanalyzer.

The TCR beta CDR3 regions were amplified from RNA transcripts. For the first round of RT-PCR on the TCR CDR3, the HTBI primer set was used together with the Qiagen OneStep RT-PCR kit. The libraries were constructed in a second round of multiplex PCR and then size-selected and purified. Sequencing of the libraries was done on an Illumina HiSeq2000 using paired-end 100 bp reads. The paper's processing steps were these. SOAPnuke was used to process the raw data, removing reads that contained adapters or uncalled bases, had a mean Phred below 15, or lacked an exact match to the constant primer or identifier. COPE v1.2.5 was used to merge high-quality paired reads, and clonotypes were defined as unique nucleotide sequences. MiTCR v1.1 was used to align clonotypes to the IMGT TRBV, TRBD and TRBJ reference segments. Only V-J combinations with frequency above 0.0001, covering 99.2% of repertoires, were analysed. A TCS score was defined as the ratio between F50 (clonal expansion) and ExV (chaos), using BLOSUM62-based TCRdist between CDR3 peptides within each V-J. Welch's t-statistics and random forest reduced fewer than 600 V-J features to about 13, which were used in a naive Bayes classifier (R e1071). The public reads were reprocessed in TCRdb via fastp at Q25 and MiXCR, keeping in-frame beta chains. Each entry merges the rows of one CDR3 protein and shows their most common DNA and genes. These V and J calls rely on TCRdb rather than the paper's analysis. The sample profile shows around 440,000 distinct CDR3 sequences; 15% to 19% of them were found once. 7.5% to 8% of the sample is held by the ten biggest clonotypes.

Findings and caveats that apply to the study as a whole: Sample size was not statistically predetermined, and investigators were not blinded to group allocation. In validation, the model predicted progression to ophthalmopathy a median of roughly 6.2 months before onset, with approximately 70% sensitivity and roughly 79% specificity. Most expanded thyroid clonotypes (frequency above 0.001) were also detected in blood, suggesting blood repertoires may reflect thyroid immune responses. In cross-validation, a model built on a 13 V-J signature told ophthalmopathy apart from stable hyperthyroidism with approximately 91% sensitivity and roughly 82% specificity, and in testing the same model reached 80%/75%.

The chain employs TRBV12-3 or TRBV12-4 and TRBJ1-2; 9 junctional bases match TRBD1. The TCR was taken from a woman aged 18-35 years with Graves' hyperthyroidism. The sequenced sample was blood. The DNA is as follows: TGTGCCAGCAGTTACGACCGGGACAGGGTCGGGAGGGGCTACACCTTC. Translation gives CASSYDRDRVGRGYTF.